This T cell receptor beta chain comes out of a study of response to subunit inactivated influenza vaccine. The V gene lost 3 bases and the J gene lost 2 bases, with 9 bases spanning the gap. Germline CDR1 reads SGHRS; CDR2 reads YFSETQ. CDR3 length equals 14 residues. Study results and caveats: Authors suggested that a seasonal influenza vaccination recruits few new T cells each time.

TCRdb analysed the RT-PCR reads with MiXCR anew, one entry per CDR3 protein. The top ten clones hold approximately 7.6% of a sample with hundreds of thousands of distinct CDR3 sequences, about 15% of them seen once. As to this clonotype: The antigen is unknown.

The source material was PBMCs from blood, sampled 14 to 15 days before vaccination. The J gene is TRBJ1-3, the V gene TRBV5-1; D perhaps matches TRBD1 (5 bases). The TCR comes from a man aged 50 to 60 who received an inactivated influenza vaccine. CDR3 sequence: CASSSGTTGNTIYF. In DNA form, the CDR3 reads TGCGCCAGCAGCTCCGGGACGACTGGAAACACCATATATTTT. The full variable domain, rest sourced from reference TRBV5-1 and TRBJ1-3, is KAGVTQTPRYLIKTRGQQVTLSCSPISGHRSVSWYQQTPGQGLQFLFEYFSETQRNKGNFPGRFSGRQFSNSRSEMNVSTLELGDSALYLCASSSGTTGNTIYFGEGSWLTVV.